The clone carrying this T cell receptor beta chain was picked up a small number of times. Its antigen is unidentified. This specimen comes from a study of beta chain features in type 1 diabetes. One heparinised draw, averaging around 120 mL, was taken per donor. Study-level points and caveats: Moderate yet significant TCRB CDR3 shortening was seen in Type 1 diabetes patients in all four CD4+ subsets. Naive, central memory and regulatory TCRB repertoires appeared more similar among patients than healthy donors.

The germline V gene has CDR1 MNHEY and CDR2 SMNVEV (reference sequence). V lost 4 bases to trimming and J lost 0 bases, with 10 bases between them. The CDR3 loop spans 15 amino acids. Investigators reverse transcribed all isolated RNA, so they sequenced expressed TCRB transcripts. About 3.57 million reads per sample were averaged for naive, central memory and regulatory samples. The protocol was immunoSEQ multiplex PCR, while the TCRdb copy is restricted to in-frame clones and leaves out a portion. Found here are about 220,000 clones, about 11% of them singletons; the top ten hold less than 1.5%. The genes are TRBV27 and TRBJ1-3; unclear D gene. The sequenced sample was central memory CD4+ T cells from blood. The sequence was collected from a man aged 18 to 30 in good health. CDR3 coding DNA: TGTGCCAGCAGTTCGGGCACGCTCTCTGGAAACACCATATATTTT. The encoded protein is CASSSGTLSGNTIYF.